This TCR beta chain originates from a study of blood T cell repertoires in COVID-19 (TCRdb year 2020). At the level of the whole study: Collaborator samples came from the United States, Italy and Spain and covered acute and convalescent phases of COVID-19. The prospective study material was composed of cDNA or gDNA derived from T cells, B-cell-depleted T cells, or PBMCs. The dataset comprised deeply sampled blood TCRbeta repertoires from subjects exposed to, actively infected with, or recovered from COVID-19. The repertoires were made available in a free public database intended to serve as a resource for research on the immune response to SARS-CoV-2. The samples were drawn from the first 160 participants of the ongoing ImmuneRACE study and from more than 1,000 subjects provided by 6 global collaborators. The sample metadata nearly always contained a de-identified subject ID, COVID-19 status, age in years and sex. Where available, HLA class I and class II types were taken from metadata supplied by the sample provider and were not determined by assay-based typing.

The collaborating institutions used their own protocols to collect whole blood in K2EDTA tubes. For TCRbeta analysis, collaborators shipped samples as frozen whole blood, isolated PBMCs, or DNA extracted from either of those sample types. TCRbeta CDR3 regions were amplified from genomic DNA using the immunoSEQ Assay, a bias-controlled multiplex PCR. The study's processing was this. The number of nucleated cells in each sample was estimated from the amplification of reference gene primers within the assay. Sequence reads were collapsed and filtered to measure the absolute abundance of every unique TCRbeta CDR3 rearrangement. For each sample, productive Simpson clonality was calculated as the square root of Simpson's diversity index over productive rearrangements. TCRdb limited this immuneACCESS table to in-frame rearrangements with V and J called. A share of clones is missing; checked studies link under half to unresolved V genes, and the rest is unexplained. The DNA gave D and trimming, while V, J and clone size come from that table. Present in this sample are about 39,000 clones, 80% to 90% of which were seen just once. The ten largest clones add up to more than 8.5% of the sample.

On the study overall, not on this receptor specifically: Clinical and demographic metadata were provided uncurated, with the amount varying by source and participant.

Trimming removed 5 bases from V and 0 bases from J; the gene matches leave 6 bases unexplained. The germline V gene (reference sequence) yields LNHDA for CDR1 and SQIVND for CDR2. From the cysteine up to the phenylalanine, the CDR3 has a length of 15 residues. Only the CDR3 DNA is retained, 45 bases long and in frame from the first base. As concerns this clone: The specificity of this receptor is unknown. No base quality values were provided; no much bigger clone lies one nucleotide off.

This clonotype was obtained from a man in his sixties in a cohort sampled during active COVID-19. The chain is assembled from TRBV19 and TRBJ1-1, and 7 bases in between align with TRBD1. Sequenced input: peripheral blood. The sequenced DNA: TGTGCCAGTAGTTCAGACAGGGCTGTGAACACTGAAGCTTTCTTT. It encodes CASSSDRAVNTEAFF. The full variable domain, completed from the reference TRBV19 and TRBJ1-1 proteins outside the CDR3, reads DGGITQSPKYLFRKEGQNVTLSCEQNLNHDAMYWYRQDPGQGLRLIYYSQIVNDFQKGDIAEGYSVSREKKESFPLTVTSAQKNPTAFYLCASSSDRAVNTEAFFGQGTRLTVV.